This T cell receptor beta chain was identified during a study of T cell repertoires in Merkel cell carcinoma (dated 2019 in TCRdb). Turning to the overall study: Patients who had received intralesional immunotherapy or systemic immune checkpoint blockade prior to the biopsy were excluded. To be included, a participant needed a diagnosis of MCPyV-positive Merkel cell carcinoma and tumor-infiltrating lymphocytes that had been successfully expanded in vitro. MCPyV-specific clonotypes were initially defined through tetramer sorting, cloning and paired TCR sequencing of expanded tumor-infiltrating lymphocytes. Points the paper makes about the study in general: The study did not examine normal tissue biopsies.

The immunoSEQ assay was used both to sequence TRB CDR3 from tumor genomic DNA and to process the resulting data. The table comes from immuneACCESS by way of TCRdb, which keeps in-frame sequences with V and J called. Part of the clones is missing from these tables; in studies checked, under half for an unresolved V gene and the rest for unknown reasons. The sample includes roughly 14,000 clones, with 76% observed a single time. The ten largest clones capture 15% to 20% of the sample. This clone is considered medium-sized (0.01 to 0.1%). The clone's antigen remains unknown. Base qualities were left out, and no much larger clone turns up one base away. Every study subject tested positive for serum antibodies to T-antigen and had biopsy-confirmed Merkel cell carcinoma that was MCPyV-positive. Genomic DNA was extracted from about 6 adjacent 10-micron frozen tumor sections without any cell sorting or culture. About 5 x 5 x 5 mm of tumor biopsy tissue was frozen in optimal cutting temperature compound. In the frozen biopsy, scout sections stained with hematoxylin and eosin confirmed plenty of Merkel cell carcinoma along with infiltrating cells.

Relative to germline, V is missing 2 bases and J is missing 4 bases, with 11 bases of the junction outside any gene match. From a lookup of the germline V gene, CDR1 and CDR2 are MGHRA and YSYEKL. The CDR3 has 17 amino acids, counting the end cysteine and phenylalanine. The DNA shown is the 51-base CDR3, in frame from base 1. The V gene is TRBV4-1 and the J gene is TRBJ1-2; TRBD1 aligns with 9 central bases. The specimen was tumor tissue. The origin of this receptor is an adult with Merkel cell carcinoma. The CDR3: CASSQTLDRGGPYGYTF. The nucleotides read TGCGCCAGCAGCCAAACTCTGGACAGGGGAGGTCCCTATGGCTACACCTTC.